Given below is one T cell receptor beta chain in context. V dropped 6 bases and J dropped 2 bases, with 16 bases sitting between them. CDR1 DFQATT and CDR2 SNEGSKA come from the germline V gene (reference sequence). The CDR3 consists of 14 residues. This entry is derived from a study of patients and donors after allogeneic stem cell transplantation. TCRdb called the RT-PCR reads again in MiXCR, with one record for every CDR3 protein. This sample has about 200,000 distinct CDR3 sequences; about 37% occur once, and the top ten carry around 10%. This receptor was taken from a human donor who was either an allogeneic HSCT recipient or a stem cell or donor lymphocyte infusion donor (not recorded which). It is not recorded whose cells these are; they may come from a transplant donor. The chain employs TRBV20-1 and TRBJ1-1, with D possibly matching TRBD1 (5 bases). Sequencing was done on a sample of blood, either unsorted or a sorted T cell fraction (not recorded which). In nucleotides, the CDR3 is TGCAGTGCCCCCTCGGGGGAATTTAACACTGAAGCTTTCTTT. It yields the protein CSAPSGEFNTEAFF.